This T cell receptor (beta chain) originates from a study of cytomegalovirus exposure and HLA in healthy donors. About the research overall: Early on, a data release was issued that held roughly 84 million unique TCRs from HLA-typed donors.

Study conclusions and caveats: Many donors carried some public TCRs, although rarity characterized most TCR sequences.

Points on this clone: The antigen is undetermined.

13 Jbeta primers and 60 Vbeta primers were used for the PCR. TCRdb's table, derived via immunoSEQ multiplex PCR, lists solely in-frame clones and lacks some. The repertoire includes about 190,000 clones, roughly 77% of them detected once, and 4% to 5% sits in the top ten. Germline values: CDR1 SGHRS, CDR2 YFSETQ. This CDR3 has 17 amino acids. After removal of 3 bases from V and 4 bases from J, the junction contained 14 bases not matched to a gene. The rearrangement joins TRBV5-1 to TRBJ1-1; 8 bases line up with TRBD1. Specimen: PBMCs. The TCR originated in a man younger than 40 in good health and CMV-seropositive. CDR3 coding DNA: TGCGCCAGCAGCTCCGGGACAGGCCGGCGGGTTGGCACTGAAGCTTTCTTT. It is translated as CASSSGTGRRVGTEAFF.